This T cell receptor (beta chain) was sequenced for a study of OX40 agonist ivuxolimab in advanced cancers. The wider study: Patients were infused with ivuxolimab every 2 weeks at 0.01 to 10 mg/kg.

The sample holds a few counts of this clone. Here immunoSEQ multiplex PCR was the method, and the copy in TCRdb shows in-frame clones only, minus some. This table has about 78,000 clones, roughly 80% appearing once. CDR1 and CDR2 (germline): SQVTM, ANQGSEA. V was clipped by 7 bases and J by 3 bases, with 15 bases between them. This CDR3 has 13 residues. V gene TRBV29-1 combines with J gene TRBJ1-2, with D uncertain. The sample consisted of CD4+ or CD8+ T cells sorted from blood, taken in a trial of the OX40 agonist ivuxolimab. The receptor's source is an adult with an advanced solid tumor such as melanoma, head and neck, liver or kidney cancer. CDR3 loop: CSAAQRADYGYTF. The CDR3 bases are TGCAGCGCTGCCCAAAGGGCTGACTATGGCTACACCTTC.